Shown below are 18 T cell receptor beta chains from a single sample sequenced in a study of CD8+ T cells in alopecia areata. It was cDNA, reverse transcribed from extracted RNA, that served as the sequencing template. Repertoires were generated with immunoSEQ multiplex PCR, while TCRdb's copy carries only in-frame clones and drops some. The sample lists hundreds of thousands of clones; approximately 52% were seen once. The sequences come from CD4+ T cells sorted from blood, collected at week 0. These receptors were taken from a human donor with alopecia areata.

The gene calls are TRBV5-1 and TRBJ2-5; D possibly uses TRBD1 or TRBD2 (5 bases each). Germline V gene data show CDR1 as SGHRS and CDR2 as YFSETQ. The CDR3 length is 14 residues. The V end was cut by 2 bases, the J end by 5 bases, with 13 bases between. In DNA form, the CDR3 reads TGCGCCAGCAGCTTCCGGGACCCGCGGGAGACCCAGTACTTC. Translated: CASSFRDPRETQYF.

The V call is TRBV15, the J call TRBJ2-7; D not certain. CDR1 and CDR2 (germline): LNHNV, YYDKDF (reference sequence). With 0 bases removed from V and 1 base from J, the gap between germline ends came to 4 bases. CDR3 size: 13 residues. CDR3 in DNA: TGTGCCACCAGCAGAGATCGGTCCTACGAGCAGTACTTC. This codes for CATSRDRSYEQYF.

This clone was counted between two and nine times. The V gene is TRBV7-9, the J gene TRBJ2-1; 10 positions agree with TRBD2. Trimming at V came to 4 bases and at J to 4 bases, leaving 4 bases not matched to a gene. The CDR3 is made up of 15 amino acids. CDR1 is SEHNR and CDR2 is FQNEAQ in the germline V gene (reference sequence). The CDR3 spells CASSSPAGGYNEQFF. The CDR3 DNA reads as TGTGCCAGCAGCTCACCAGCGGGAGGGTACAATGAGCAGTTCTTC.

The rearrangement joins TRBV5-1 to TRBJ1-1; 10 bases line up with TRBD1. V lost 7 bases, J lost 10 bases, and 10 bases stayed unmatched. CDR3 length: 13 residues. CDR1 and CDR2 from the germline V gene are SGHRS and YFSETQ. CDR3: CASQRQGAGGAFF. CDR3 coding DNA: TGCGCCAGCCAGAGACAGGGGGCCGGGGGAGCTTTCTTT.

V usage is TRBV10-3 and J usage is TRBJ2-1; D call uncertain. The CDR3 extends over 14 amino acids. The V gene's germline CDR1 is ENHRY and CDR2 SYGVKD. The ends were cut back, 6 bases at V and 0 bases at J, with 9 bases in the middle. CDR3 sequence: CAIRPRSSYNEQFF. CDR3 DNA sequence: TGTGCCATCAGACCCCGGAGCTCCTACAATGAGCAGTTCTTC.

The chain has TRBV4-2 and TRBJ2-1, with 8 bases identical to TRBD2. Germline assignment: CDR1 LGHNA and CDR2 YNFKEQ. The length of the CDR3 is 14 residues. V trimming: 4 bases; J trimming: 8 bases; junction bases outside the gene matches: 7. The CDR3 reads CASSRSGDPDEQFF. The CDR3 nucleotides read TGTGCCAGCAGCCGTAGCGGGGATCCCGATGAGCAGTTCTTC.

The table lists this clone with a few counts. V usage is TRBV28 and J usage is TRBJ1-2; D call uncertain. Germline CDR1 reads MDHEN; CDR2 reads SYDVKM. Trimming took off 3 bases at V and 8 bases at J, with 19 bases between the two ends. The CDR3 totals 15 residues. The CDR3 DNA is TGTGCCAGCAGTTTGTCTGGGAAGTGGGAAAGCGGCTACACCTTC. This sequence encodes CASSLSGKWESGYTF.

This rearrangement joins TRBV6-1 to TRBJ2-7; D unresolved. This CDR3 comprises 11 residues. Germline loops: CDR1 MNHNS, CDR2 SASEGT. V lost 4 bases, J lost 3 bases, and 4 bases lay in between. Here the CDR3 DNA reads TGTGCCAGCAGTGTACACTACGAGCAGTACTTC. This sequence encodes CASSVHYEQYF.

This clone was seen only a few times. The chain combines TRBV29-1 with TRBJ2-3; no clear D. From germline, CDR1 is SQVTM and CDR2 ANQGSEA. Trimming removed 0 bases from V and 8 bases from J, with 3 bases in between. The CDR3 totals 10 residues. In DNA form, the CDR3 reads TGCAGCGTTGAAGAGGGTACGCAGTATTTT. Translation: CSVEEGTQYF.

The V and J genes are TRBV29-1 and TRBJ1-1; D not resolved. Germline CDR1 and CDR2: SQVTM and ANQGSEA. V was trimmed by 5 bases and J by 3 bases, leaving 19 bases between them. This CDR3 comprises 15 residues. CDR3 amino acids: CSVKRVGLVYTEAFF. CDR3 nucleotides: TGCAGCGTTAAGCGTGTCGGGCTGGTTTACACTGAAGCTTTCTTT.

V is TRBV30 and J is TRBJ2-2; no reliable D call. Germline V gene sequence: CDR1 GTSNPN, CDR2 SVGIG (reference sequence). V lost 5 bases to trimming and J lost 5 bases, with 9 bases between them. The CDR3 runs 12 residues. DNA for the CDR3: TGTGCCTGGTCTCGCGTGACCGGGGAGCTGTTTTTT. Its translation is CAWSRVTGELFF. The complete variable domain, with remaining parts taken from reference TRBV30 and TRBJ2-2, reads SQTIHQWPATLVQPVGSPLSLECTVEGTSNPNLYWYRQAAGRGLQLLFYSVGIGQISSEVPQNLSASRPQDRQFILSSKKLLLSDSGFYLCAWSRVTGELFFGEGSRLTVL.

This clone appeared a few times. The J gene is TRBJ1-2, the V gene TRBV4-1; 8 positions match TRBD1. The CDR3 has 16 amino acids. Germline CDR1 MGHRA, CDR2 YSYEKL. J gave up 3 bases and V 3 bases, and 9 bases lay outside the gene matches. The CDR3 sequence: CASSQSDRALHYGYTF. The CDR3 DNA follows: TGCGCCAGCAGCCAGTCGGACAGGGCCCTTCACTATGGCTACACCTTC.

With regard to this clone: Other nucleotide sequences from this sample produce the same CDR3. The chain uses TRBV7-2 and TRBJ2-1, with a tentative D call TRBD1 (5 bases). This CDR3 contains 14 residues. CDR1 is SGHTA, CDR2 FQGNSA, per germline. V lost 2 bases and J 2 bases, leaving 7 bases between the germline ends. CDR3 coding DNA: TGTGCCAGCAGCTTACAGGGTCCCTACAATGAGCAGTTCTTC. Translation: CASSLQGPYNEQFF.

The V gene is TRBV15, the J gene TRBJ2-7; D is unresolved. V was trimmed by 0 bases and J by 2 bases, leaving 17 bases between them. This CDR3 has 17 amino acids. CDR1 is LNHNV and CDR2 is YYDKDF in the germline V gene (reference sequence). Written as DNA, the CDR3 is TGTGCCACCAGCAGAGAGAAATCCCGCGGTTCCGCCTACGAGCAGTACTTC. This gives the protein CATSREKSRGSAYEQYF. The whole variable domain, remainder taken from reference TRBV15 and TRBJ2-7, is DAMVIQNPRYQVTQFGKPVTLSCSQTLNHNVMYWYQQKSSQAPKLLFHYYDKDFNNEADTPDNFQSRRPNTSFCFLDIRSPGLGDTAMYLCATSREKSRGSAYEQYFGPGTRLTVT.

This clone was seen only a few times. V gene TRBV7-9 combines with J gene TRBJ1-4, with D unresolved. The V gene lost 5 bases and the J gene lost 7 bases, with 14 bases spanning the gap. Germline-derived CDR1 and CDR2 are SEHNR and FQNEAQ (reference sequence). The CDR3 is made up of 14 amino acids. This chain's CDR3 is CASSPETRGEKLFF. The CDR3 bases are TGTGCCAGCAGCCCGGAGACAAGAGGTGAAAAACTGTTTTTT.

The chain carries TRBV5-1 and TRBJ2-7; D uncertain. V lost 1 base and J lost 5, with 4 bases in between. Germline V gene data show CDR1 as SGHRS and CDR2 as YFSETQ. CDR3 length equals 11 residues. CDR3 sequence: CASSLLDEQYF. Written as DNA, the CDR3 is TGCGCCAGCAGCTTGCTAGACGAGCAGTACTTC.

DNA of the CDR3: TGTGCCAGCAGCGTCGTCCGACCCCCACCTTACGAGCAGTACTTC. Amino acid sequence: CASSVVRPPPYEQYF. The J gene is TRBJ2-7, the V gene TRBV9; D is ambiguous. CDR1 and CDR2 (germline): SGDLS, YYNGEE. The germline V and J ends were trimmed by 2 bases and 4 bases, with 16 bases remaining between them. CDR3 length: 15 amino acids.

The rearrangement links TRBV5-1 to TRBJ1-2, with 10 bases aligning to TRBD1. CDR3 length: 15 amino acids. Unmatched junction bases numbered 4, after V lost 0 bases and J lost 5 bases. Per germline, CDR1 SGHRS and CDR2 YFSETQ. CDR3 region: CASSLGQGAKYGYTF. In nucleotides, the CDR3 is TGCGCCAGCAGCTTGGGACAGGGGGCGAAGTATGGCTACACCTTC.